This entry lists 12 T cell receptor beta chains sequenced from one sample in a study of identical twins. TCRdb re-derived calls from the 5' RACE reads in MiXCR, one entry per CDR3 protein. The sample shows some 710,000 distinct CDR3 sequences, around 6% of them seen only once. What was sequenced was naive T cells sorted from blood. The receptor set was obtained from a man between 18 and 35 years old in good health.

This clonotype was found many times. V usage is TRBV28 and J usage is TRBJ2-1; D tentatively reads TRBD1 or TRBD2 (5 bases each). Germline values: CDR1 MDHEN, CDR2 SYDVKM. The CDR3 is 13 residues long. V was cut by 10 bases and J by 4 bases, with 14 bases left in between. The chain's CDR3 is CANSPGRYNEQFF. As DNA, the CDR3 is TGTGCCAATTCCCCGGGACGGTACAATGAGCAGTTCTTC.

Ten or more counts support this clonotype. CDR3 DNA: TGTGCCACCAGTGACCCTCCCTTCCTAGCGGGAGAAGAGACCCAGTACTTC. Encoded protein: CATSDPPFLAGEETQYF. The rearrangement uses TRBV24-1 and TRBJ2-5, with TRBD2 matching 10 bases. The CDR3 length is 17 residues. The V gene end was trimmed by 4 bases and the J gene end by 3 bases; junction bases not matched to a gene: 10. Germline lookup yields CDR1 KGHDR and CDR2 SFDVKD.

This chain uses TRBV25-1 with TRBJ2-7; D remains unclear. The CDR3 has 10 residues. Germline lookup yields CDR1 MGHDK and CDR2 SYGVNS. Trimming removed 5 bases at V and 9 bases at J, with 8 bases between. CDR3 bases: TGTGCCAGCAGTTTTGATCGGCAGTACTTC. Protein sequence: CASSFDRQYF.

V gene TRBV5-1 combines with J gene TRBJ1-1, with D possibly being TRBD1 (5 bases). This CDR3 has 15 amino acids. Germline V CDR1 and CDR2: SGHRS, YFSETQ. The V end lost 1 base, the J end lost 5 bases, and 15 bases lay between the germline ends. In DNA form, the CDR3 reads TGCGCCAGCAGCTTGTCCCGGGACCCCGTTACTGAAGCTTTCTTT. Its protein product is CASSLSRDPVTEAFF.

J is TRBJ2-7 and V is TRBV28; D is possibly TRBD1 (5 bases). Trimming took off 5 bases at V and 4 bases at J, with 15 bases between the two ends. CDR1 is MDHEN and CDR2 is SYDVKM in the germline V gene. The CDR3 covers 14 residues. The CDR3 coding sequence is TGTGCCAGCAGTCCGGACACAAACAATTACGAGCAGTACTTC. Residues: CASSPDTNNYEQYF.

In its sample, this clonotype was seen many times. V usage is TRBV6-4 and J usage is TRBJ2-3; no reliable D call. The CDR3 runs 14 residues. Trimming shortened V by 6 bases and J by 2 bases, and 12 bases separated the two germline ends. Germline CDR1 is MRHNA and CDR2 is SNTAGT. This CDR3 is CASRPGPVTDTQYF. The CDR3 nucleotides are TGTGCCAGCAGACCTGGACCGGTCACAGATACGCAGTATTTT.

Only a few counts were recorded for this clonotype. The gene calls are TRBV19 and TRBJ2-2; no clear D. The germline V and J ends were trimmed by 9 bases and 4 bases, with 9 bases remaining between them. The CDR3 covers 12 residues. Germline V lookup: CDR1 LNHDA, CDR2 SQIVND (reference sequence). The CDR3 DNA sequence: TGTGCCAGCCGGTCAAGCACCGGGGAGCTGTTTTTT. Amino acid sequence: CASRSSTGELFF.

This clonotype has a count of ten or more. V gene TRBV28 combines with J gene TRBJ2-5; D is unclear. CDR1 and CDR2 from the germline V gene are MDHEN and SYDVKM. The CDR3 is 15 amino acids. V shed 1 base and J shed 1 base, with 10 bases lying between them. CDR3: CASSLYFTFQETQYF. The CDR3 coding sequence is TGTGCCAGCAGTTTATACTTCACTTTCCAAGAGACCCAGTACTTC. Drawing the rest from reference TRBV28 and TRBJ2-5, the complete variable domain is DVKVTQSSRYLVKRTGEKVFLECVQDMDHENMFWYRQDPGLGLRLIYFSYDVKMKEKGDIPEGYSVSREKKERFSLILESASTNQTSMYLCASSLYFTFQETQYFGPGTRLLVL.

Ten or more counts support this clonotype. The rearrangement joins TRBV20-1 to TRBJ2-1; D is uncertain. Trimming pared 5 bases from V and 10 bases from J, leaving 18 bases between. The CDR3 is 13 amino acids. The germline CDR1 and CDR2 sequences are DFQATT and SNEGSKA (reference sequence). CDR3 loop: CSAQQIIGREQFF. In DNA, the CDR3 is TGCAGTGCTCAGCAGATTATAGGAAGGGAGCAGTTCTTC.

This clonotype was found a few times. This sequence joins TRBV15 and TRBJ2-6; 9 bases are shared with TRBD1. J gave up 0 bases and V 1 base, and 1 base lay outside the gene matches. Germline lookup yields CDR1 LNHNV and CDR2 YYDKDF (reference sequence). The CDR3 is made up of 17 amino acids. The CDR3: CATSRVTGGSGANVLTF. CDR3 DNA sequence: TGTGCCACCAGCAGAGTGACAGGGGGCTCTGGGGCCAACGTCCTGACTTTC.

This clonotype was recorded at least ten times. V is TRBV12-3 or TRBV12-4 and J is TRBJ2-3; 9 bases line up with TRBD1. The CDR3 runs 15 residues. The junction had 5 bases not matched to a gene; V was cut back by 3 bases and J by 4 bases. In nucleotides, the CDR3 is TGTGCCAGCAGTTTGGGGACAGGGAGGGCAGATACGCAGTATTTT. Its protein is CASSLGTGRADTQYF.

The V gene is TRBV12-3 or TRBV12-4, the J gene TRBJ2-5; 7 positions match TRBD2. There are 13 residues in the CDR3. V lost 7 bases to trimming and J lost 5 bases; unmatched junction nucleotides: 7. The CDR3, as DNA: TGTGCCAGCACCCCCGGGGGGATGGAGACCCAGTACTTC. This sequence encodes CASTPGGMETQYF.